Below, 26 T cell receptor beta chains from the same sample are listed, as sequenced in a study of blood T cell repertoires in COVID-19. Sequencing used immunoSEQ multiplex PCR; TCRdb keeps in-frame clones, though not all of them. The sample carries hundreds of thousands of clones, 85% to 90% recorded once. The material sequenced was PBMCs or T cells enriched from blood (not recorded which). These receptors all stem from a man younger than 40 who had recovered from COVID-19.

J is TRBJ2-2 and V is TRBV9, with 14 bases identical to TRBD2. This CDR3 comprises 18 residues. CDR1 SGDLS and CDR2 YYNGEE come from the germline V gene. V was pared by 4 bases and J by 2 bases, with 7 bases of the junction left unmatched. CDR3 nucleotides: TGTGCCAGCAGCTCCCGGACTAGCGGGGGGCTTAACACCGGGGAGCTGTTTTTT. Protein: CASSSRTSGGLNTGELFF. Supplemented by reference TRBV9 and TRBJ2-2, the full variable domain reads DSGVTQTPKHLITATGQRVTLRCSPRSGDLSVYWYQQSLDQGLQFLIQYYNGEERAKGNILERFSAQQFPDLHSELNLSSLELGDSALYFCASSSRTSGGLNTGELFFGEGSRLTVL.

The CDR3 loop is CASSLVASYNEQFF. CDR3 bases: TGTGCCAGCAGCTTAGTCGCTAGCTACAATGAGCAGTTCTTC. This rearrangement joins TRBV11-2 to TRBJ2-1, with unresolved D. Trimming stripped 1 base from V and 3 bases from J, with 7 bases between. CDR3 length: 14 residues. CDR1 and CDR2 (germline): SGHAT, FQNNGV.

The J gene is TRBJ2-2, the V gene TRBV24-1, with D perhaps matching TRBD1 (5 bases). V gave up 1 base and J gave up 4 bases, with 15 bases separating them. Germline V gene lookup returns CDR1 KGHDR and CDR2 SFDVKD. This CDR3 has 17 residues. CDR3 region: CATSDFPRVGATGELFF. CDR3 sequence (DNA): TGTGCCACCAGTGATTTTCCCAGGGTAGGGGCCACCGGGGAGCTGTTTTTT.

This chain links TRBV9 with TRBJ1-1; 10 nucleotides line up with TRBD1. This CDR3 contains 14 residues. V lost 2 bases and J lost 5; bases outside the gene matches: 3. Germline V gene lookup returns CDR1 SGDLS and CDR2 YYNGEE. The CDR3 DNA reads as TGTGCCAGCAGCGTCGGGACAGGGGTTACTGAAGCTTTCTTT. As protein: CASSVGTGVTEAFF.

This rearrangement joins TRBV5-6 to TRBJ1-2; maybe TRBD1 (6 bases). Germline V gene data show CDR1 as SGHDT and CDR2 as YYEEEE. The V and J ends lost 4 bases and 8 bases respectively, with 21 bases between them. This CDR3 is built from 15 residues. CDR3 DNA: TGTGCCAGCAGCGTGGATTGCAACTACAGGGAAGGCTACACCTTC. Encoded protein: CASSVDCNYREGYTF.

This clone was observed a few times. The chain joins TRBV5-4 to TRBJ2-7; D may be TRBD1 (6 bases). This CDR3 has 15 residues. Germline V gives CDR1 SGHNT, CDR2 YYREEE (reference sequence). V lost 0 bases and J 1 base, leaving 11 bases between the germline ends. The CDR3 region has the DNA TGTGCCAGCAGCTTGGACAGGGCCCCGTCCTACGAGCAGTACTTC. Translated, it gives CASSLDRAPSYEQYF.

The V and J genes are TRBV5-3 and TRBJ2-1; weak D call: TRBD2 (6 bases). TRBV5-3 is labeled an ORF, and its function is uncertain. The length of the CDR3 is 18 residues. Trimming removed 0 bases at V and 1 base at J, with 17 bases between. The CDR3 spells CARSLAHDGTDSYNEQFF. CDR3 coding DNA: TGTGCCAGAAGCTTGGCCCACGACGGGACTGATTCCTACAATGAGCAGTTCTTC.

J is TRBJ2-2 and V is TRBV4-1; 7 bases are a match to TRBD1. The CDR3 consists of 17 residues. The trim removed 1 base at V and 0 bases at J, leaving 5 bases unmatched. Germline CDR1 reads MGHRA; CDR2 reads YSYEKL. CDR3: CASSQGQGPANTGELFF. The CDR3 nucleotides are TGCGCCAGCAGCCAAGGACAGGGTCCCGCGAACACCGGGGAGCTGTTTTTT.

The gene calls are TRBV28 and TRBJ2-3, with 10 bases fitting TRBD2. In germline, CDR1 is MDHEN, CDR2 SYDVKM. CDR3 length: 21 residues. Trimming cost V 4 bases and J 7 bases; bases outside gene matches: 26. This CDR3 reads CASSSAGGGLAFYLGTNTQYF. CDR3 DNA sequence: TGTGCCAGCAGTTCAGCCGGCGGGGGACTAGCGTTTTATTTGGGCACGAATACGCAGTATTTT.

The sample holds one count of this clone. This chain uses TRBV5-1 with TRBJ1-1, with D unresolved. The germline V gene has CDR1 SGHRS and CDR2 YFSETQ. V was trimmed by 0 bases and J by 6 bases, leaving 15 bases between them. This CDR3 is 15 amino acids long. The CDR3 reads CASSLGRQPGSEAFF. The CDR3 DNA reads as TGCGCCAGCAGCTTGGGCAGGCAACCCGGATCTGAAGCTTTCTTT.

The genes are TRBV9 and TRBJ1-4; D may be TRBD1 (5 bases). The CDR3 runs 15 residues. Germline V gene lookup returns CDR1 SGDLS and CDR2 YYNGEE. The V end lost 0 bases, the J end lost 7 bases, and 13 bases lay between the germline ends. The chain's CDR3 is CASSVEGAGSEKLFF. The CDR3 DNA sequence: TGTGCCAGCAGCGTAGAAGGAGCAGGGTCTGAAAAACTGTTTTTT. Full variable domain (outside the CDR3, taken from reference TRBV9 and TRBJ1-4): DSGVTQTPKHLITATGQRVTLRCSPRSGDLSVYWYQQSLDQGLQFLIQYYNGEERAKGNILERFSAQQFPDLHSELNLSSLELGDSALYFCASSVEGAGSEKLFFGSGTQLSVL.

The CDR3 loop reads CASSEVGGDSPLHF. CDR3 bases: TGTGCCAGCAGTGAAGTCGGGGGAGACTCACCCCTCCACTTT. This chain connects TRBV6-1 to TRBJ1-6; tentative D call: TRBD1 (5 bases). The CDR3 has 14 residues. Trimming pared 1 base from V and 10 bases from J, leaving 11 bases between. From germline, CDR1 is MNHNS and CDR2 SASEGT.

The rearrangement joins TRBV4-1 to TRBJ1-1, with D maybe TRBD1 (5 bases). V lost 2 bases to trimming and J lost 5 bases, with 15 bases between them. Looked up from germline, CDR1 is MGHRA and CDR2 is YSYEKL. The CDR3 contains 15 residues. The CDR3 nucleotides read TGCGCCAGCAGCCAACCGGGACTCGGGGGGACTGAAGCTTTCTTT. Residues: CASSQPGLGGTEAFF.

The chain recombines TRBV11-2 with TRBJ2-7; the match to TRBD1 covers 9 bases. Germline lookup yields CDR1 SGHAT and CDR2 FQNNGV. V trimming: 5 bases; J trimming: 3 bases; junction bases outside the gene matches: 5. The CDR3 loop spans 14 amino acids. The CDR3 spells CASSVGQGFYEQYF. As DNA, the CDR3 is TGTGCCAGCAGCGTGGGACAGGGATTCTACGAGCAGTACTTC.

J is TRBJ2-5 and V is TRBV4-1, with D possibly matching TRBD1 (5 bases). Trimming removed 3 bases from V and 5 bases from J, with 10 bases in between. Germline lookup yields CDR1 MGHRA and CDR2 YSYEKL. This CDR3 region has 13 residues. This CDR3 reads CASSQGLPETQYF. Here the CDR3 DNA reads TGCGCCAGCAGCCAGGGGCTTCCGGAGACCCAGTACTTC.

This clone was recorded a few times. J is TRBJ1-5 and V is TRBV7-9; 7 nucleotides match TRBD1. J gave up 1 base and V 3 bases, and 3 bases lay outside the gene matches. CDR3 size: 15 residues. The V gene's germline CDR1 is SEHNR and CDR2 FQNEAQ (reference sequence). Here the CDR3 DNA reads TGTGCCAGCAGCTTGACAGGGAGCAGCAATCAGCCCCAGCATTTT. This translates into CASSLTGSSNQPQHF.

This clone is a singleton in its sample. J is TRBJ1-5 and V is TRBV7-8; TRBD1 matches 8 bases. Germline values: CDR1 SGHVS, CDR2 FQNEAQ. The CDR3 has 15 residues. With V trimmed by 5 bases and J by 3 bases, 6 bases remained unmatched. Written as DNA, the CDR3 is TGTGCCAGCAGCGAAAGACAGGGGATCAATCAGCCCCAGCATTTT. It specifies CASSERQGINQPQHF. The full variable domain, in which reference TRBV7-8 and TRBJ1-5 provide the parts outside the CDR3, is GAGVSQSPRYKVAKRGQDVALRCDPISGHVSLFWYQQALGQGPEFLTYFQNEAQLDKSGLPSDRFFAERPEGSVSTLKIQRTQQEDSAVYLCASSERQGINQPQHFGDGTRLSIL.

This clone has only one observation. The V gene is TRBV5-1, the J gene TRBJ2-1; 7 bases map to TRBD1. This CDR3 spans 15 amino acids. CDR1 and CDR2 from the germline V gene are SGHRS and YFSETQ. J gave up 0 bases and V 4 bases, and 4 bases lay outside the gene matches. CDR3 sequence: CASSPGQSSYNEQFF. As DNA, the CDR3 is TGCGCCAGCAGCCCGGGACAGAGCTCCTACAATGAGCAGTTCTTC.

V is TRBV3-1 (or the pseudogene TRBV3-2) and J is TRBJ2-1, with 7 bases aligning to TRBD2. This CDR3 has 15 amino acids. V shed 0 bases and J 7 bases; nucleotides not matched to a gene: 6. Germline CDR1 LGHDT, CDR2 YNNKEL (reference sequence). The CDR3 loop reads CASSQDSLAKNEQFF. The CDR3 DNA reads TGTGCCAGCAGCCAAGATTCACTAGCGAAGAATGAGCAGTTCTTC.

The chain joins TRBV5-5 to TRBJ2-7, with unresolved D. Germline V CDR1 and CDR2: SGHKS, YYEKEE (reference sequence). Trimming shortened V by 4 bases and J by 0 bases, and 5 bases separated the two germline ends. The CDR3 contains 12 residues. CDR3 sequence: CASSPSSYEQYF. The DNA of the CDR3 is TGTGCCAGCAGCCCTAGCTCCTACGAGCAGTACTTC.

The chain is built from TRBV10-3 and TRBJ2-5, with 11 bases aligning to TRBD1. Germline V gives CDR1 ENHRY, CDR2 SYGVKD. CDR3 size: 15 residues. The V gene end was trimmed by 6 bases and the J gene end by 2 bases; junction bases not matched to a gene: 5. The CDR3 DNA reads TGTGCCATCAGAATCGGACAGGGGGCACAAGAGACCCAGTACTTC. The encoded protein is CAIRIGQGAQETQYF.

The chain employs TRBV13 and TRBJ2-7; 7 bases align to TRBD1. This CDR3 is 13 amino acids long. With 6 bases clipped from V and 2 bases from J, the junction kept 4 bases outside the gene matches. The V gene's germline CDR1 is PRHDT and CDR2 FYEKMQ (reference sequence). CDR3 region: CASSQGTAYEQYF. DNA for the CDR3: TGTGCCAGCAGTCAGGGGACAGCCTACGAGCAGTACTTC. Supplemented by reference TRBV13 and TRBJ2-7, the full variable domain reads AAGVIQSPRHLIKEKRETATLKCYPIPRHDTVYWYQQGPGQDPQFLISFYEKMQSDKGSIPDRFSAQQFSDYHSELNMSSLELGDSALYFCASSQGTAYEQYFGPGTRLTVT.

The chain employs TRBV30 and TRBJ1-2; the match to TRBD1 covers 10 bases. Germline values: CDR1 GTSNPN, CDR2 SVGIG (reference sequence). Trimming took 0 bases from V and 2 from J; bases not matched to a gene: 24. The CDR3 spans 22 residues. CDR3 residues: CAWSVGPTTGKGRQGANYGYTF. The CDR3 DNA reads as TGTGCCTGGAGTGTGGGCCCCACAACCGGGAAGGGGAGACAGGGGGCGAACTATGGCTACACCTTC.

This clone was observed a few times. The chain is built from TRBV28 and TRBJ2-1; TRBD1 might be the D (5 bases). Trimming took 10 bases from V and 1 from J, leaving 14 bases between them. Germline V gene lookup returns CDR1 MDHEN and CDR2 SYDVKM. The CDR3 has 14 amino acids. The CDR3 DNA is TGTGCCACACTTAGACCAGGGTCCTACAATGAGCAGTTCTTC. Protein: CATLRPGSYNEQFF.

The chain links TRBV9 to TRBJ2-5; 7 nucleotides align to TRBD1. CDR3 size: 14 residues. CDR1 is SGDLS, CDR2 YYNGEE, per germline. V gave up 3 bases and J gave up 1 base; unmatched junction bases: 3. CDR3 region: CASSDGTVQETQYF. The CDR3 bases are TGTGCCAGCAGCGATGGGACAGTCCAAGAGACCCAGTACTTC.

This clone has only a few counts. V usage is TRBV19 and J usage is TRBJ2-7, with no clear D. Germline V gene lookup returns CDR1 LNHDA and CDR2 SQIVND (reference sequence). The CDR3 consists of 13 residues. Trimming pared 4 bases from V and 4 bases from J, leaving 11 bases between. The CDR3 sequence is CASSRRKEYEQYF. DNA of the CDR3: TGTGCCAGTAGTAGAAGGAAGGAGTACGAGCAGTACTTC.